A selection of T cell receptor beta chains follows, all from one sample in a study of T cells after yellow fever vaccination. TCRdb processed the 5' RACE reads anew with MiXCR; each CDR3 protein has one entry. The data show around 350,000 distinct CDR3 sequences, with around a tenth seen just once and less than 20% held by the top ten. This material consisted of PBMCs, taken on the day of the first yellow fever vaccination. Receptor source: a man aged 18-30 years who received the YFV17D yellow fever vaccine. Each CDR3 is given without its conserved first and last residue.

>TRBV12-3/TRBV12-4|TRBJ1-5|11
ASSLRQNQPQH
>TRBV6-1|TRBJ1-1|13
ASSEAGGGGTEAF
>TRBV11-2|TRBJ2-1|14
ASSLGSSGGGDEQF
>TRBV7-2|TRBJ1-2|11
ASSSLRAYGYT
>TRBV6-2/TRBV6-3|TRBJ1-1|11
ASRDGWNTEAF
>TRBV7-9|TRBJ1-4|14
ASSVGHRGQNEKLF
>TRBV4-3|TRBJ1-4|13
ASSQEVTGRKKLF
>TRBV5-1|TRBJ2-5|12
ASINSPYQETQY
>TRBV4-1|TRBJ2-5|13
ASSQRGGGAETQY
>TRBV27|TRBJ1-5|14
ASSFRGPGGNQPQH
>TRBV29-1|TRBJ2-1|14
SVRARLAGGRNEQF
>TRBV4-1|TRBJ1-2|13
ASSQEGMANYGYT
>TRBV12-3/TRBV12-4|TRBJ2-1|12
ASRQGTVGDEQF
>TRBV7-9|TRBJ2-1|13
ASSSNRDAYNEQF
>TRBV12-3/TRBV12-4|TRBJ1-1|12
ASSASQGNAEAF